The clone carrying this TCR beta chain has only one observation. This sample is part of a study of cytomegalovirus exposure and HLA in healthy donors. Germline loops: CDR1 SGHVS, CDR2 FNYEAQ. CDR3 size: 16 residues. V trimming: 1 base; J trimming: 2 bases; junction bases outside the gene matches: 3. Assay: immunoSEQ multiplex PCR; the TCRdb copy retains only in-frame clones and omits some. The data show 200,000 to 300,000 clones, with around 86% seen just once and 0.95% to 1.5% held by the top ten. This sequence originates from a young woman in good health and CMV-seropositive. The sample comprised PBMCs. The chain has TRBV7-6 and TRBJ2-1; TRBD2 matches 9 bases. CDR3 DNA: TGTGCCAGCAGCTTAGTTGGCGGGAGGGCCTACAATGAGCAGTTCTTC. Translated, it gives CASSLVGGRAYNEQFF.